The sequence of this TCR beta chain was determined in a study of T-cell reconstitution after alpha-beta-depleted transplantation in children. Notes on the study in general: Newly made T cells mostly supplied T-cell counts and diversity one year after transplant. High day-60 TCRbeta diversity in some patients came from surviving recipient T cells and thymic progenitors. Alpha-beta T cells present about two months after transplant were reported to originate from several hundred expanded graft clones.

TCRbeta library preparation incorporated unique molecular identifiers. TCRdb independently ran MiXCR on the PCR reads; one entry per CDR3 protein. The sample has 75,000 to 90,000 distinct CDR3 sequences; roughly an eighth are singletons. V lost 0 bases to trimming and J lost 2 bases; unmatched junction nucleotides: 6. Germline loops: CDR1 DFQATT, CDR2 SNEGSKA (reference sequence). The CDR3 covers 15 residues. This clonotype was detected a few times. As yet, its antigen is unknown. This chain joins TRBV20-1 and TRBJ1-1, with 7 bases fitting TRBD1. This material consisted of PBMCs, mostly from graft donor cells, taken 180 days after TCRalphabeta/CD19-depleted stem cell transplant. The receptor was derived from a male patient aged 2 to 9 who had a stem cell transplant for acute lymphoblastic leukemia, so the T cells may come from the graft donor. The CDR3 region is CSARDRDRPNTEAFF. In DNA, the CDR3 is TGCAGTGCTAGAGATAGGGACAGACCTAACACTGAAGCTTTCTTT.